This paragraph reports one T cell receptor beta chain. This clone occurred a few times. This receptor's antigen is unknown. Within one base of it there is no much larger clone, and no base qualities were kept. The library was built by means of the immunoSEQ multiplex PCR assay. A mixture of 60 forward primers for TCR Vbeta segments and 13 reverse primers for TCR Jbeta segments was used in the multiplex PCR. A multiplex PCR assay on genomic DNA amplified the CDR3 region of rearranged TCR beta genes. The Illumina HiSeq System was used to sequence the amplified TCR beta libraries as 87-base-pair reads. Per the original workflow: Across the 700 or so repertoires, a later analysis counted 78 million or so unique TCR beta chains, 9.5 million to 13 million of which were shared by at least two donors. A nearest-neighbor algorithm error-corrected the raw reads and collapsed the reads into unique sequences, merging closely related sequences to remove PCR and sequencing errors. V, D and J gene segments were assigned by aligning CDR3 sequences to IMGT reference sequences. For a sequence to be retained, at least a six-nucleotide match to both a V gene segment and a J gene segment was required. Rearrangements were classified as productive when the CDR3 lacked stop codons and remained in frame with V and J, and all other rearrangements were classified as non-productive. Following IMGT convention, CDR3 was defined as the stretch from the second conserved V-encoded cysteine up to the conserved J-encoded phenylalanine. Sequences without an unambiguous match to a single V gene segment were excluded from the earlier analysis of several hundred of the donors. An earlier analysis of a few hundred of the donors called V segments functional above 56.7% productive rearrangements and segregating when the between-donor standard deviation exceeded 5%. A statistical classification framework was built for diagnosing cytomegalovirus status from the catalog of TCR beta chain sequences. In a later analysis, V and J genes were assigned by comparing TCR nucleotide sequences against IMGT/GENE-DB human TR gene sequences. The TCRdist pipeline was used in a later analysis to assign CDR3 sequences and most-parsimonious VDJ recombination scenarios. In a later analysis, each TCR beta chain was defined by its CDR3 amino acid sequence together with its V-gene family, and reads without a unique V-gene family were excluded. In a later analysis, several hundred highly shared, low-generation-probability nucleotide sequences were removed to address suspected cross-contamination and a sequencing artifact. A later analysis calculated a clonal expansion index for each public chain from normalized within-repertoire ranks of inferred template counts. A later analysis computed generation probabilities with a VDJ recombination model fitted to out-of-frame rearrangements, and checked the results against IGoR. In a later analysis, hypergeometric tests were used to score TCR-TCR, TCR-HLA and TCR-CMV co-occurrence, with a repertoire-size bias correction applied to TCR pairs. In a later analysis, false discovery rates were estimated by permuting HLA or CMV assignments 20 times. In a later analysis, co-occurring TCRs were grouped using DBSCAN, with TCRdist sequence similarity added in when clustering inside HLA-allele-positive subsets. Repertoires with fewer than 30,000 or more than 120,000 public chains, plus five repertoires with anomalous nucleotide sharing, were excluded from co-occurrence clustering. The clones in this table, taken by TCRdb from immuneACCESS, are in-frame only. Not every clone is retained; where verified, under half of the shortfall comes from an unresolved V gene, and the cause of the rest is unknown. That table supplies the V and J calls and clone size; D and trimming were determined from the DNA. For this sample the table gives under 90,000 clones, of which about 70% were detected only once. The ten biggest clones cover 9.7% of the sample.

The cohort comprised under 700 healthy bone marrow donors. Cohort members were all nominally healthy when sampled, although unrecorded immune exposures were likely present. The donor was CMV seropositive and was included in the group of 250 to 350 seropositive cohort members. A peripheral blood sample was collected from each donor, and TCR beta sequencing was performed on peripheral blood mononuclear cells. The Qiagen DNeasy Blood Extraction Kit was used to extract genomic DNA from the blood cell samples. The sample belongs to a study of cytomegalovirus exposure and HLA in healthy donors (TCRdb year 2017). Looking at the study overall: In an earlier analysis of 450 to 750 of the donors, under 300 Gb of sequence data and approximately 100 million unique TCR beta sequences from roughly 200 million T cells were reported. Roughly 300 gigabases of sequencing data and 91 million or so unique TCR sequences made up an early release that covered several hundred HLA-typed donors. Of the approximately 370 genotyped donors, 65% to 90% were placed in the genetic ancestry cluster associated with self-reported Caucasian donors. The study was designed to test whether signatures of past pathogen exposure could be identified by cataloging public T cell receptors. Using immunosequencing, the study profiled T cell repertoires from about 650 subjects and related those repertoires to cytomegalovirus serostatus. In addition to the first cohort of roughly 670 subjects, a separate validation cohort of 130 or so different subjects was used. High-throughput TCR immunosequencing, statistical association of individual TCRs with disease status, and machine learning were combined to predict cytomegalovirus infection status. A later analysis re-analyzed previously published TCR beta repertoires from 550 to 700 donors and added high-resolution HLA genotyping to study TCR occurrence patterns. Rather than using new phenotypic data, the later analysis identified candidate immune exposures from TCR beta sequences and from how often those sequences occurred across donors. In an earlier analysis of 587 of the donors, high-throughput TCR beta sequencing was used to judge whether each TCR beta V gene segment behaved as functional or pseudogenic. Donor age, sex, ethnicity and CMV serostatus were compiled together with the repertoire data. In a later genetic analysis, genome-wide SNP genotypes for about 55% of the 666 donors were used, and that subset was treated as a discovery cohort. Every repertoire in the discovery cohort had been generated on one and the same sequencing platform. Class I and class II HLA loci were covered by the typing at four-digit resolution. Typing coverage differed by locus: A, B, C, DRB1 and DQB1 were typed in roughly 620-640 donors, DQA1 in 522, DPA1 in around 580, and DPB1 in roughly 470. A few DR-DQ haplotypes were handled as single units for association and clustering because linkage in the cohort was strong. Across some 400 genotyped donors of the cohort, an average of approximately 220,000 unique TCR beta nucleotide sequences per donor were sequenced, and roughly 17% of those sequences were non-productive.

The paper as a whole reports these results and caveats: An association between a missense DCLRE1C variant and V-gene and J-gene trimming of TCR beta chains was found in a later genetic analysis and replicated in an independent cohort. In a later analysis, HLA-associated TCR beta chains showed more clonal expansion and lower generation probabilities than non-associated chains that were equally common. A cluster of highly shared sequence variants was judged likely to represent a technical artifact of the sequencing pipeline. In an earlier analysis of approximately 590 of the donors, most TCR beta V segments appeared in productive rearrangements about 87% or about 30% of the time, broadly matching IMGT annotations. Specific HLA alleles were associated with 15,000 to 20,000 TCR beta sequences at a false discovery rate of 0.05 in a later analysis. According to a later analysis, parvovirus B19, influenza, CMV and Epstein-Barr virus appeared linked to several top co-occurrence clusters. Assigning TCR associations to individual alleles was difficult when HLA alleles, especially DR and DQ, strongly co-occurred. Immune exposure information for the cohort was limited to CMV serostatus. A later analysis found that TCR association rates varied across HLA loci, with DRB1 alleles showing the most associated TCRs and HLA-C alleles the fewest. The presence/absence analyses assumed that sequencing depth was roughly uniform across donors, and that assumption may not be true. In vitro tests confirmed that a few of the cytomegalovirus-associated TCR beta chains recognize cytomegalovirus antigens. Most TCR sequences were observed very rarely across donors, whereas some public TCRs were present in many individuals. Most CMV-associated TCR beta chains appeared to be HLA-restricted in a later analysis, and the HLA associations seemed to be driven largely by CMV exposure. Because some donors lacked HLA typing at each locus, the association tests relied only on the typed subset. The authors suggested that the approach could potentially be extended to other disease states and immunological phenotypes. Because the 87-base-pair reads could not distinguish some IMGT-functional V segments, including TRBV6-2 and TRBV6-3, those segments were excluded. In this cohort, only TCR beta chains were sequenced, and detectable features were limited by the absence of alpha or paired-chain data. Correlated functional status among segregating V segments might reflect linkage disequilibrium, but an unknown experimental factor could not be ruled out. A further reported finding was that TCR beta sequences accurately predicted the HLA-A and HLA-B alleles for most subjects in the first cohort. According to a later genetic analysis, donors in an Asian-associated ancestry cluster had fewer N-insertions in productive TCRs than the approximately 700-donor mean. The earlier analysis of some 540 of the donors excluded 15 to 20 rarely observed V segments, including chromosome 9 orphons, because counts were too low. The classifier was reported to diagnose cytomegalovirus status with high specificity and sensitivity in both the original cohort and the validation cohort. A total of 164 TCR beta chains were listed by the study as associated with cytomegalovirus.

Spanning cysteine to phenylalanine, the CDR3 consists of 14 amino acids. This entry keeps only the CDR3 DNA: 42 bases, framed from base 1. Deletion took 5 bases off V and 4 bases off J, with a span of 12 bases between the germline ends. CDR1 and CDR2, looked up from the germline V gene, are SGHTA and FQGNSA. The source is a woman in her forties or fifties in good health and CMV-seropositive. Sample: PBMCs. The receptor chain draws on TRBV7-2 and TRBJ2-1; a tentative D match to TRBD2 spans 5 bases. This receptor has the CDR3 CASSITTSYNEQFF. DNA sequence: TGTGCCAGCAGCATAACAACTAGTTACAATGAGCAGTTCTTC.